What follows are 18 T cell receptor beta chains derived from one specimen sequenced in a study of blood T cells in healthy people across ages. Next came a second PCR, run for about 7 to 12 cycles, which used a sample-barcoded 5' primer along with a J-beta primer mix. TCRdb processed the 5' RACE reads anew with MiXCR; each CDR3 protein has one entry. The table includes 630,000 or so distinct CDR3 sequences, less than 40% detected once. Source material: blood. The receptors stem from a woman aged 80 or over in good health.

This clonotype appeared a few times. The CDR3 DNA reads as TGTGCCAGCAGCTCAGGACAGGGCGTGGGCAATCAGCCCCAGCATTTT. Translation: CASSSGQGVGNQPQHF. This chain joins TRBV7-2 and TRBJ1-5, with 8 bases identical to TRBD1. V lost 4 bases and J lost 2; bases outside the gene matches: 7. Germline CDR1 and CDR2: SGHTA and FQGNSA. This CDR3 spans 16 amino acids.

The chain has TRBV5-1 and TRBJ2-1; TRBD2 agrees at 10 bases. Trimming took 5 bases from V and 5 from J; bases not matched to a gene: 4. Germline V gives CDR1 SGHRS, CDR2 YFSETQ. The CDR3 runs 14 residues. The CDR3 sequence is CASRSGGADNEQFF. The CDR3 DNA is TGCGCCAGCAGAAGCGGGGGGGCCGACAATGAGCAGTTCTTC.

This clonotype was seen once. V and J are TRBV7-2 and TRBJ1-2; TRBD1 agrees at 9 bases. Losses at the gene ends were 0 bases for V and 6 bases for J; bases not matched to a gene: 2. Per the germline V gene, CDR1 is SGHTA and CDR2 is FQGNSA. CDR3 length: 14 amino acids. CDR3 amino acids: CASSLAWDRDGYTF. The CDR3 DNA follows: TGTGCCAGCAGCTTAGCTTGGGACAGGGATGGCTACACCTTC.

V is TRBV7-3 and J is TRBJ2-3; 8 nucleotides align to TRBD1. The CDR3 totals 14 residues. V was clipped by 4 bases and J by 4 bases; unmatched bases: 4. The germline V gene encodes CDR1 SGHTA and CDR2 FQGTGA. Here the CDR3 reads CASSYQTGADTQYF. CDR3 DNA sequence: TGTGCCAGCAGCTATCAGACAGGGGCAGATACGCAGTATTTT.

A few counts support this clonotype. CDR3 region: CASSPLRGGGRVTIHF. The CDR3 coding sequence is TGTGCCAGCAGCCCACTGCGGGGGGGAGGCAGGGTAACAATCCACTTT. The rearrangement links TRBV7-8 to TRBJ1-6; possible D gene TRBD1, 5 bases. Deletions cut 5 bases from V and 17 bases from J, with 28 bases between. The CDR3 length is 16 residues. Germline values: CDR1 SGHVS, CDR2 FQNEAQ.

This clonotype was counted only a few times. Being one base from a much bigger clone, this may be a read error. The CDR3 sequence is CAGSLASGGDYNEQFF. In DNA, the CDR3 is TGCGCCGGCAGCTTGGCTAGCGGGGGGGACTACAATGAGCAGTTCTTC. The chain recombines TRBV5-1 with TRBJ2-1; 12 bases fit TRBD2. CDR3 size: 16 residues. Germline CDR1 reads SGHRS; CDR2 reads YFSETQ.

The genes are TRBV27 and TRBJ1-6, with 7 bases matching TRBD1. The V gene's germline CDR1 is MNHEY and CDR2 SMNVEV (reference sequence). This CDR3 spans 15 amino acids. V shed 6 bases and J 9 bases; nucleotides not matched to a gene: 11. CDR3: CASSPDDRVLSPLHF. The CDR3 region has the DNA TGTGCCAGCAGCCCCGATGACAGGGTGCTTTCACCCCTCCACTTT.

The rearrangement links TRBV7-8 to TRBJ2-3, with 7 bases identical to TRBD2. The junction had 11 bases not matched to a gene; V was cut back by 7 bases and J by 7 bases. Per the germline V gene, CDR1 is SGHVS and CDR2 is FQNEAQ. CDR3 size: 14 residues. CDR3 bases: TGTGCCAGCACACCGGGGGGATCCGGGTATACGCAGTATTTT. It specifies CASTPGGSGYTQYF.

This clonotype was seen at least ten times. The V call is TRBV3-1, the J call TRBJ2-7, with TRBD1 identical over 7 bases. The CDR3 spans 16 residues. CDR1 and CDR2 from the germline V gene are LGHDT and YNNKEL (reference sequence). Losses at the gene ends were 1 base for V and 1 base for J; bases not matched to a gene: 7. The chain's CDR3 is CASSQGGGRQSYEQYF. The DNA of the CDR3 is TGTGCCAGCAGCCAAGGAGGGGGCAGGCAATCCTACGAGCAGTACTTC.

This clonotype has ten or more counts. V and J are TRBV29-1 and TRBJ2-5, with 12 bases that match TRBD2. The CDR3 runs to 14 residues. CDR1 is SQVTM, CDR2 ANQGSEA, per germline. V was pared by 3 bases and J by 6 bases, with 5 bases of the junction left unmatched. DNA for the CDR3: TGCAGCGTTGATCGACTAGCGGGGGATCAGACCCAGTACTTC. Residues: CSVDRLAGDQTQYF.

V usage is TRBV7-2 and J usage is TRBJ1-1; D is undetermined. Deletions cut 1 base from V and 2 bases from J, with 11 bases between. Germline values: CDR1 SGHTA, CDR2 FQGNSA. This CDR3 region has 15 residues. CDR3: CASSLEGNYNTEAFF. As DNA, the CDR3 is TGTGCCAGCAGCTTAGAAGGGAATTATAACACTGAAGCTTTCTTT.

The table lists this clonotype with a few counts. This may arise from a read error, as a much more abundant clone is one base away. The rearrangement uses TRBV2 and TRBJ2-3; TRBD1 is a possible D gene (5 bases). Germline V CDR1 and CDR2: SNHLY, FYNNEI. V was shortened by 6 bases and J by 3 bases, with 13 bases between the two germline ends. The CDR3 extends over 14 amino acids. CDR3 coding DNA: TGTGCCAGCAGAGCAGGGCTGCGGACAGATACGCAGTATTTT. This encodes CASRAGLRTDTQYF.

This clonotype was detected ten times or more. CDR3 sequence (DNA): TGTGCCAGCAGCCGTGGGGTGTACGAGCAGTACTTC. This encodes CASSRGVYEQYF. This rearrangement joins TRBV5-5 to TRBJ2-7; D uncertain. Germline assignment: CDR1 SGHKS and CDR2 YYEKEE (reference sequence). Trimming removed 4 bases at V and 4 bases at J, with 9 bases between. The CDR3 has 12 amino acids.

Many counts were recorded for this clonotype. The CDR3 bases are TGTGCCAGCAGTTACCCCGACGGGTATTCGGGAGGCTACACCTTC. This gives the protein CASSYPDGYSGGYTF. The gene calls are TRBV6-6 and TRBJ1-2; D remains unclear. In germline, CDR1 is MNHNY, CDR2 SVGAGI (reference sequence). The CDR3 spans 15 residues. V lost 2 bases and J 8 bases, leaving 18 bases between the germline ends.

In this sample, this clonotype turned up many times. The V and J genes are TRBV2 and TRBJ2-7, with TRBD1 matching over 9 bases. The germline V gene encodes CDR1 SNHLY and CDR2 FYNNEI. The length of the CDR3 is 14 residues. V trimming: 7 bases; J trimming: 2 bases; junction bases outside the gene matches: 6. The CDR3 DNA follows: TGTGCCAGCATCCTCGACAGGGGGGCCTACGAGCAGTACTTC. Protein: CASILDRGAYEQYF.

This clonotype was recorded many times. The chain combines TRBV9 with TRBJ2-7; D unresolved. The germline V and J ends were trimmed by 0 bases and 4 bases, with 14 bases remaining between them. This CDR3 comprises 15 residues. Germline CDR1 is SGDLS and CDR2 is YYNGEE. The DNA for the CDR3 is TGTGCCAGCAGCGTAGTGGCGGACGGCAGGTACGAGCAGTACTTC. This translates into CASSVVADGRYEQYF. Drawing the rest from reference TRBV9 and TRBJ2-7, the complete variable domain is DSGVTQTPKHLITATGQRVTLRCSPRSGDLSVYWYQQSLDQGLQFLIQYYNGEERAKGNILERFSAQQFPDLHSELNLSSLELGDSALYFCASSVVADGRYEQYFGPGTRLTVT.

This clonotype was seen at least ten times. The chain couples TRBV7-2 to TRBJ1-2; D gene unclear. V gave up 2 bases and J gave up 8 bases, with 15 bases separating them. CDR3 length: 14 amino acids. The germline gives CDR1 SGHTA, CDR2 FQGNSA. In DNA form, the CDR3 reads TGTGCCAGCAGCTTAATCAGGACCGGATTAGGCTACACCTTC. Protein: CASSLIRTGLGYTF.

In its sample, this clonotype was seen many times. V and J are TRBV29-1 and TRBJ1-2; D not resolved. Germline CDR1 and CDR2: SQVTM and ANQGSEA. V shed 4 bases and J shed 6 bases, with 12 bases lying between them. The CDR3 extends over 12 amino acids. CDR3 bases: TGCAGCGTTGGATGGCAGGAGGATGGCTACACCTTC. Translating it yields CSVGWQEDGYTF.